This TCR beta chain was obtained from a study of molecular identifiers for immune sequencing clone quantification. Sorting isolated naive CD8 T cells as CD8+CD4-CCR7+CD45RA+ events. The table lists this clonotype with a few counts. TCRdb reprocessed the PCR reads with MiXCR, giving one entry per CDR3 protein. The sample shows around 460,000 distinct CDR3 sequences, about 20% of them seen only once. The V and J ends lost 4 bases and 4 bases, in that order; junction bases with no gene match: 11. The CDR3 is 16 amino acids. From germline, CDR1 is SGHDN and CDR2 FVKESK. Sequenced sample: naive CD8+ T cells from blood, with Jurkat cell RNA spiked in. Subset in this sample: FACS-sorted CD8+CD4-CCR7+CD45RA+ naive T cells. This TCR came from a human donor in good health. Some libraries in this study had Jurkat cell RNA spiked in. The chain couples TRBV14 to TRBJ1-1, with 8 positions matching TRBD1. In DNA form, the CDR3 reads TGTGCCAGCAGCCCTCCCAGGACAGGGTGGAGCACTGAAGCTTTCTTT. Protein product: CASSPPRTGWSTEAFF.